The rows below give T cell receptor beta chains drawn from one sample of a study of blood T cell repertoires in COVID-19. TCRdb keeps only in-frame clones here, not all; method: immunoSEQ multiplex PCR. The sample has tens of thousands of clones; around 87% are singletons. The material sequenced was peripheral blood. These receptors were collected from a human donor in a cohort sampled during active COVID-19. Each CDR3 is given with its conserved first and last residue. D genes are given only for firm matches. Size is omitted from some rows. Given values are once, few, many or a class for expanded clones.

DNA | CDR3 | size | D | J | V
TGCGCCAGCAGGGATGGGGCCAGGAATGAGCAGTTCTTC | CASRDGARNEQFF | NA | NA | TRBJ2-1 | TRBV10-2
TGTGCCAGCAGGACCCGGGACAGGGAGTCATCTTTCTTT | CASRTRDRESSFF | NA | TRBD1 | TRBJ1-1 | TRBV12-3/TRBV12-4
TGTGCCAGCAGCGTAGGTGATTCGGTCACTGAAGCTTTCTTT | CASSVGDSVTEAFF | NA | NA | TRBJ1-1 | TRBV9
TGTGCCAGCAGTTATAGAGCCGATGGAGCAGATACGCAGTATTTT | CASSYRADGADTQYF | few | NA | TRBJ2-3 | TRBV6-5
TGCAGCGTCAAGGCCCCCGGGGGGTACGAGCAGTACTTC | CSVKAPGGYEQYF | NA | TRBD2 | TRBJ2-7 | TRBV29-1
TGTGCCAGCAGTTTAGGGGTCAGGGGAGCAGATGGCTACACCTTC | CASSLGVRGADGYTF | few | NA | TRBJ1-2 | TRBV28
TGCGCCAGCAGCCACTTACTAGCGGGGGACACAGATACGCAGTATTTT | CASSHLLAGDTDTQYF | once | TRBD2 | TRBJ2-3 | TRBV4-1
TGTGCCAGTAGTAACAGGGTCGAGCAGTACTTC | CASSNRVEQYF | NA | NA | TRBJ2-7 | TRBV19
TGCGCCAGCAGTGAGTGGACAGAGGGGAATTCACCCCTCCACTTT | CASSEWTEGNSPLHF | NA | NA | TRBJ1-6 | TRBV10-1
TGTGCCAGCAGTGAACAACAGGCCACCGGGGAGCTGTTTTTT | CASSEQQATGELFF | NA | NA | TRBJ2-2 | TRBV6-1
TGTGCCAGCAGCTCCCGGGACAGGGATGGCTACACCTTC | CASSSRDRDGYTF | NA | TRBD1 | TRBJ1-2 | TRBV7-9
TGTGCCAGCAGTCCGAATCGGGGGTCTAGGACAGATACGCAGTATTTT | CASSPNRGSRTDTQYF | NA | NA | TRBJ2-3 | TRBV6-6
TGTGCCACCAGCAGACCAGGACAGGGCGGGTACGCCGGGGAGCTGTTTTTT | CATSRPGQGGYAGELFF | few | TRBD1 | TRBJ2-2 | TRBV15
TGCGCCAGCAGGTACGGGACAATCACTCAAGAGACCCAGTACTTC | CASRYGTITQETQYF | NA | NA | TRBJ2-5 | TRBV5-1
TGTGCCAGCAGTTACGCATCCGGGACAGGTACAGATACGCAGTATTTT | CASSYASGTGTDTQYF | NA | TRBD1 | TRBJ2-3 | TRBV6-5
TGTGCCAGCAGCTCCGGACAGGCCCAGACCAACATTCAGTACTTC | CASSSGQAQTNIQYF | NA | NA | TRBJ2-4 | TRBV12-1
TGTGCCAGCAGCTTAGCGTGGCAGGGGGCATCCTACAATGAGCAGTTCTTC | CASSLAWQGASYNEQFF | NA | TRBD1 | TRBJ2-1 | TRBV7-6
TGTGCCAGCAGCTTCAATACAGGGGATTCACCCCTCCACTTT | CASSFNTGDSPLHF | NA | TRBD1 | TRBJ1-6 | TRBV7-8
TGTGCCAGCAGCCTAGGGGGAGGGGACACTGAAGCTTTCTTT | CASSLGGGDTEAFF | NA | NA | TRBJ1-1 | TRBV7-3
TGTGCCACCAGCAGAGGAAGACAGGCCAATCAGCCCCAGCATTTT | CATSRGRQANQPQHF | NA | NA | TRBJ1-5 | TRBV15
TGTGCCAGCAGCTCTAGCGGGACACGGGAAGAGACCCAGTACTTC | CASSSSGTREETQYF | NA | TRBD2 | TRBJ2-5 | TRBV5-5
TGTGCCAGCAGTCCGATAGCGGGGGGGACCACAGATACGCAGTATTTT | CASSPIAGGTTDTQYF | NA | TRBD2 | TRBJ2-3 | TRBV27